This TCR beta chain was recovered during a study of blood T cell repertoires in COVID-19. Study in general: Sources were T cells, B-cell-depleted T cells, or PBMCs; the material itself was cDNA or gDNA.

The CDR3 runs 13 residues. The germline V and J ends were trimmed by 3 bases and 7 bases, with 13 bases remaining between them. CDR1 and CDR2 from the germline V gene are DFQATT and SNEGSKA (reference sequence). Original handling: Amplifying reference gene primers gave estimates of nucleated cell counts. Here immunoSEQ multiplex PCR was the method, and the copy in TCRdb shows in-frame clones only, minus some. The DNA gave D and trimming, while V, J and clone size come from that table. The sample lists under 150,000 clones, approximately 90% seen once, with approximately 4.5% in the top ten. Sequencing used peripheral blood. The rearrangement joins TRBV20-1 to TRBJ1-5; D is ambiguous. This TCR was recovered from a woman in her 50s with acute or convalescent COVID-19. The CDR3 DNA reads TGCAGTGCTAGTGATAGCTATGGCCAGCCCCAGCATTTT. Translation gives CSASDSYGQPQHF.